The clone carrying this T cell receptor beta chain appeared a few times. TCRdb reprocessed the RT-PCR reads with MiXCR, giving one entry per CDR3 protein. The table includes about 520,000 distinct CDR3 sequences, about 25% detected once. This sample is drawn from a study of response to subunit inactivated influenza vaccine. CDR3 length: 13 amino acids. V was clipped by 0 bases and J by 7 bases, with 10 bases between them. The germline gives CDR1 LGHNA, CDR2 YSLEER. This specimen was CD4+ T cells sorted from PBMCs, taken around 5 days after vaccination. V and J are TRBV4-3 and TRBJ2-7; a weak D match, TRBD2 (6 bases). The TCR sequence derives from a man in his fifties or sixties who received an inactivated influenza vaccine. The CDR3 bases are TGCGCCAGCAGCCAAGAGCGGGGAGCGGAGCAGTACTTC. This sequence encodes CASSQERGAEQYF.